This T cell receptor (beta chain) was documented in a study of technical replicates of blood from a handful of donors. TCRdb's copy holds only in-frame clones and misses some; the assay was immunoSEQ multiplex PCR. The profile shows some 77,000 clones, 80% to 90% of them singletons. J was trimmed by 10 bases and V by 2 bases; bases with no gene match: 13. The CDR3 is 15 residues long. Per the germline V gene, CDR1 is SGHKS and CDR2 is YYEKEE (reference sequence). The TCR comes from a human donor in good health. Some clones in this sample may be carry-over from other donors' samples. The sequencing input was PBMCs. The chain combines TRBV5-5 with TRBJ1-2, with 8 nucleotides matching TRBD1. CDR3 nucleotides: TGTGCCAGCAGCTTAGACCTCGGACAGGGCATTTACTACACCTTC. Translated: CASSLDLGQGIYYTF.